These 5 T cell receptor beta chains were sequenced from one sample in a study of T cells in localized non-small cell lung cancer. The repertoire was sequenced with immunoSEQ multiplex PCR; TCRdb's copy has only in-frame clones and lacks some. The sample carries 70,000 to 85,000 clones, around 84% recorded once. The sample consisted of peripheral blood, taken before any cancer treatment. Source of these receptors: a female donor older than 55 with stage I lung adenocarcinoma.

V is TRBV7-8 and J is TRBJ2-3; TRBD1 aligns across 9 bases. This CDR3 is 14 amino acids long. Germline-derived CDR1 and CDR2 are SGHVS and FQNEAQ. The J segment lost 7 bases and the V segment lost 8 bases, leaving 10 bases of the junction unmatched. The CDR3 reads CASFWGTGMNTQYF. CDR3 in DNA: TGTGCCAGCTTTTGGGGGACAGGGATGAATACGCAGTATTTT.

The chain links TRBV2 to TRBJ2-3, with TRBD2 matching 8 bases. This CDR3 comprises 16 residues. V trimming: 2 bases; J trimming: 3 bases; junction bases outside the gene matches: 7. CDR1 is SNHLY and CDR2 is FYNNEI in the germline V gene. Here the CDR3 DNA reads TGTGCCAGCAGTGAAAAGACTAGCGAGCTTACAGATACGCAGTATTTT. It encodes CASSEKTSELTDTQYF.

The table lists this clone with a few counts. At one end, the junction sequence differs from germline, possibly due to a read error. CDR3 sequence (DNA): TGTGCCAGCAGCTTAGATTTAAGGGCGGGAGAGGCGGACTTC. Its protein is CASSLDLRAGEADF. This chain joins TRBV7-2 and TRBJ2-7, with TRBD2 matching 7 bases. This CDR3 region has 14 residues. Germline assignment: CDR1 SGHTA and CDR2 FQGNSA.

The gene calls are TRBV18 and TRBJ2-1; TRBD2 is a possible D gene (6 bases). V was shortened by 4 bases and J by 10 bases, with 17 bases between the two germline ends. This CDR3 region has 14 residues. In germline, CDR1 is KGHSH, CDR2 LQKENI. DNA for the CDR3: TGTGCCAGCTCACTGTCGTCCCTTCGGGGGGAGCAGTTCTTC. As protein: CASSLSSLRGEQFF. Complete variable domain (other parts from reference TRBV18 and TRBJ2-1): NAGVMQNPRHLVRRRGQEARLRCSPMKGHSHVYWYRQLPEEGLKFMVYLQKENIIDESGMPKERFSAEFPKEGPSILRIQQVVRGDSAAYFCASSLSSLRGEQFFGPGTRLTVL.

This chain connects TRBV19 to TRBJ1-2, with D possibly TRBD1 on 5 matching bases. Trimming stripped 4 bases from V and 4 bases from J, with 13 bases between. CDR3 length: 14 residues. CDR1 and CDR2 (germline): LNHDA, SQIVND (reference sequence). The CDR3 coding sequence is TGTGCCAGTAGTAGGGGGGACCTGTCCTATGGCTACACCTTC. Translated, it gives CASSRGDLSYGYTF.